The sequence of this T cell receptor beta chain was determined in a study of blood T cell repertoires in COVID-19. Looking at the study overall: Acute and convalescent COVID-19 specimens originated in the United States, Italy and Spain. PBMCs, B-cell-depleted T cells, or T cells were the source of the cDNA or gDNA that made up the material.

CDR3 length: 16 residues. Germline lookup yields CDR1 SGHRS and CDR2 YFSETQ. V lost 5 bases and J 1 base, leaving 15 bases between the germline ends. The assay was immunoSEQ multiplex PCR, and TCRdb's table has in-frame clones only and misses some. The sample contains about 130,000 clones, almost 80% of which appear only once. This sequence joins TRBV5-1 and TRBJ2-2; D possibly corresponds to TRBD2 (6 bases). This receptor was taken from a man aged 55 to 70 who had recovered from COVID-19. The specimen sequenced was peripheral blood. CDR3 DNA: TGCGCCAGCAGAACAGGACTATCGGAGAACACCGGGGAGCTGTTTTTT. Residues: CASRTGLSENTGELFF.